A single sample gave rise to the 21 T cell receptor beta chains below, sequenced in a study of T cell repertoires in cytomegalovirus infection. TCRdb passed the reads through MiXCR, listing each CDR3 protein once. The table lists 750,000 to 900,000 distinct CDR3 sequences, about 28% of them singletons. No antigens are known for them. The sample in question was cultured CD8+ T cells from PBMCs, obtained from culture after CMV antigen stimulation. Receptor source: a human donor in good health (CMV status not recorded). Some clones in this sample may be carry-over from other donors' samples.

This clonotype was found a few times. CDR3 in amino acids: CSALAGGTYNEQFF. In nucleotides, the CDR3 is TGCAGCGCCCTAGCGGGAGGGACCTACAATGAGCAGTTCTTC. The V call is TRBV29-1, the J call TRBJ2-1, with 12 bases identical to TRBD2. This CDR3 is built from 14 residues. V lost 7 bases to trimming and J lost 2 bases; unmatched junction nucleotides: 3. Germline CDR1 is SQVTM and CDR2 is ANQGSEA.

The J gene is TRBJ2-2, the V gene TRBV10-2; 7 bases line up with TRBD2. The V segment lost 2 bases and the J segment 5 bases; nucleotides outside the gene matches: 5. The CDR3 totals 15 residues. Germline V CDR1 and CDR2: WSHSY, SAAADI. CDR3 sequence (DNA): TGCGCCAGCAGTGAGACAGTGCGGGGGACCGGGGAGCTGTTTTTT. Translated: CASSETVRGTGELFF.

The table lists this clonotype with a count of one. The junction differs from germline at one of its ends, possibly a read error. The genes are TRBV14 and TRBJ1-1; TRBD1 agrees at 8 bases. The CDR3 is 16 amino acids. Germline CDR1 reads SGHDN; CDR2 reads FVKESK. The CDR3 sequence: CVSSHKEDRANTEAFF. As DNA, the CDR3 is TGTGTCAGCAGCCACAAGGAGGACAGGGCCAACACTGAAGCTTTCTTT.

This clonotype has only a few counts. The genes are TRBV7-6 and TRBJ2-1; 10 bases are a match to TRBD1. Germline V gene sequence: CDR1 SGHVS, CDR2 FNYEAQ. The CDR3 length is 16 residues. V gave up 3 bases and J gave up 6 bases; unmatched junction bases: 8. CDR3 sequence (DNA): TGTGCCAGCAGCTTTCCCGGGACAGGGGATATCAATGAGCAGTTCTTC. This encodes CASSFPGTGDINEQFF. Filled out from reference TRBV7-6 and TRBJ2-1, the complete variable domain reads GAGVSQSPRYKVTKRGQDVALRCDPISGHVSLYWYRQALGQGPEFLTYFNYEAQQDKSGLPNDRFSAERPEGSISTLTIQRTEQRDSAMYRCASSFPGTGDINEQFFGPGTRLTVL.

The chain links TRBV7-2 to TRBJ2-1; 8 bases agree with TRBD2. CDR1 and CDR2 (germline): SGHTA, FQGNSA. The CDR3 sequence is 16 residues long. Trimming removed 2 bases from V and 10 bases from J; junction bases left unmatched: 13. The CDR3 DNA follows: TGTGCCAGCAGCTTAAGTATAGCGGGAACGGAAAGAGAGCAGTTCTTC. Translation: CASSLSIAGTEREQFF.

This chain links TRBV9 with TRBJ2-1; D unresolved. The CDR3 is 14 amino acids. CDR1 and CDR2 from the germline V gene are SGDLS and YYNGEE. V lost 4 bases and J lost 6, with 14 bases in between. CDR3 residues: CASSLGGRPNEQFF. Written as DNA, the CDR3 is TGTGCCAGCAGCCTTGGTGGGCGGCCCAATGAGCAGTTCTTC.

This clonotype has just a few counts. The CDR3 bases are TGTGCCAGCAGCAGCCGGGGAGAGGGCACAGATACGCAGTATTTT. It codes for CASSSRGEGTDTQYF. J is TRBJ2-3 and V is TRBV7-8, with D perhaps TRBD2 (5 bases). V was cut by 5 bases and J by 1 base, with 13 bases left in between. The germline V gene has CDR1 SGHVS and CDR2 FQNEAQ. The CDR3 totals 15 residues.

This clonotype was seen many times. This sequence joins TRBV12-3 or TRBV12-4 and TRBJ2-2, with D uncertain. V lost 3 bases to trimming and J lost 6 bases, with 8 bases between them. This CDR3 has 13 residues. The CDR3 bases are TGTGCCAGCAGTTTCGTCCACCCCGGGGAGCTGTTTTTT. Its protein product is CASSFVHPGELFF.

The chain employs TRBV27 and TRBJ2-2, with a possible D match to TRBD2 (6 bases). Germline CDR1 and CDR2: MNHEY and SMNVEV (reference sequence). The CDR3 length is 15 residues. Trimming stripped 3 bases from V and 6 bases from J, with 14 bases between. The chain's CDR3 is CASSFGGDPPGELFF. CDR3 coding DNA: TGTGCCAGCAGTTTCGGCGGGGACCCTCCCGGGGAGCTGTTTTTT.

The chain uses TRBV7-9 and TRBJ2-2; 7 bases agree with TRBD1. The V gene's germline CDR1 is SEHNR and CDR2 FQNEAQ (reference sequence). With V trimmed by 3 bases and J by 0 bases, 10 bases remained unmatched. The CDR3 spans 18 residues. The CDR3 spells CASSFDPGQGANTGELFF. The CDR3 DNA reads TGTGCCAGCAGCTTCGATCCGGGGCAGGGGGCGAACACCGGGGAGCTGTTTTTT.

The rearrangement uses TRBV20-1 and TRBJ2-1; 11 nucleotides agree with TRBD2. CDR3 length: 16 residues. V was clipped by 5 bases and J by 10 bases; unmatched bases: 16. Germline V gene lookup returns CDR1 DFQATT and CDR2 SNEGSKA (reference sequence). CDR3: CSARYPGLAASGEQFF. CDR3 nucleotide sequence: TGCAGTGCTCGATACCCGGGACTAGCGGCCTCGGGGGAGCAGTTCTTC.

This clonotype was detected once. The CDR3 is CASSLIPGAGSNEQFF. The CDR3 bases are TGTGCCAGTAGCCTAATTCCAGGGGCCGGGTCCAATGAGCAGTTCTTC. The chain carries TRBV19 and TRBJ2-1; D may be TRBD1 (6 bases). The germline gives CDR1 LNHDA, CDR2 SQIVND (reference sequence). The length of the CDR3 is 16 residues. Between the trimmed V and J ends, which lost 6 bases and 6 bases, there was a span of 21 bases.

V is TRBV4-3 and J is TRBJ1-1; D call uncertain. The germline V and J ends were trimmed by 0 bases and 7 bases, with 21 bases remaining between them. Germline lookup yields CDR1 LGHNA and CDR2 YSLEER. This CDR3 has 17 amino acids. CDR3 in amino acids: CASSQDSRRGSIGEAFF. The CDR3 nucleotides are TGCGCCAGCAGCCAAGATAGTCGGAGAGGATCCATCGGTGAAGCTTTCTTT.

The CDR3 here is CASSFENGLPGGQETQYF. The CDR3 DNA follows: TGTGCCAGCAGCTTCGAAAACGGGCTACCGGGAGGTCAAGAGACCCAGTACTTC. The gene calls are TRBV7-6 and TRBJ2-5; 7 bases map to TRBD2. The germline gives CDR1 SGHVS, CDR2 FNYEAQ. V gave up 3 bases and J gave up 2 bases; unmatched junction bases: 15. The CDR3 has 18 amino acids. The whole variable domain, remainder taken from reference TRBV7-6 and TRBJ2-5, is GAGVSQSPRYKVTKRGQDVALRCDPISGHVSLYWYRQALGQGPEFLTYFNYEAQQDKSGLPNDRFSAERPEGSISTLTIQRTEQRDSAMYRCASSFENGLPGGQETQYFGPGTRLLVL.

This clonotype has at least ten counts. The V gene is TRBV12-3 or TRBV12-4, the J gene TRBJ2-2, with a weak D call TRBD1 (5 bases). V dropped 3 bases and J dropped 3 bases, with 20 bases sitting between them. The CDR3 contains 18 residues. The CDR3 reads CASSFQYQGRPHTGELFF. CDR3 coding DNA: TGTGCCAGCAGTTTTCAGTATCAGGGCAGGCCGCACACCGGGGAGCTGTTTTTT.

The chain is built from TRBV12-3 or TRBV12-4 and TRBJ1-5; D is unresolved. Deletions cut 5 bases from V and 6 bases from J, with 8 bases between. The CDR3 has 12 amino acids. DNA for the CDR3: TGTGCCAGCAGTACAGACGGTCAGCCCCAGCATTTT. It codes for CASSTDGQPQHF.

This chain links TRBV2 with TRBJ1-1; TRBD1 matches at 7 bases. The germline V gene encodes CDR1 SNHLY and CDR2 FYNNEI. Losses at the gene ends were 5 bases for V and 3 bases for J; bases not matched to a gene: 9. There are 15 residues in the CDR3. The CDR3 sequence: CASSPGTVMDTEAFF. The CDR3 DNA is TGTGCCAGCAGTCCCGGGACAGTCATGGACACTGAAGCTTTCTTT. The variable domain in full, completed from reference TRBV2 and TRBJ1-1, reads EPEVTQTPSHQVTQMGQEVILRCVPISNHLYFYWYRQILGQKVEFLVSFYNNEISEKSEIFDDQFSVERPDGSNFTLKIRSTKLEDSAMYFCASSPGTVMDTEAFFGQGTRLTVV.

This clonotype has a handful of counts. The chain recombines TRBV7-9 with TRBJ2-5; either TRBD1 or TRBD2 may fit D (5 bases each). The CDR3 has 15 residues. CDR1 and CDR2 from the germline V gene are SEHNR and FQNEAQ (reference sequence). Trimming left V 4 bases short and J 5 bases short, with 17 bases between. The DNA for the CDR3 is TGTGCCAGCAGCTCCCCATATCGGGGCTTGGAGACCCAGTACTTC. This codes for CASSSPYRGLETQYF.

Worth noting for this clonotype: The junction and the germline gene differ at one end; a read error may be behind it. The V and J genes are TRBV4-1 and TRBJ2-7; D is unresolved. Per the germline V gene, CDR1 is MGHRA and CDR2 is YSYEKL. This CDR3 comprises 14 residues. The CDR3 sequence: CASSQVGEAYEQYF. In nucleotides, the CDR3 is TGTGCCAGCAGCCAAGTTGGAGAGGCCTACGAGCAGTACTTC.

This clonotype has ten or more counts. The genes are TRBV7-9 and TRBJ1-3; D unclear. Germline CDR1 reads SEHNR; CDR2 reads FQNEAQ (reference sequence). The CDR3 is 14 residues long. The V end lost 2 bases, the J end lost 0 bases, and 5 bases lay between the germline ends. The CDR3 is CASSLHVSGNTIYF. The DNA for the CDR3 is TGTGCCAGCAGCTTACACGTCTCTGGAAACACCATATATTTT. Looking up the rest from reference TRBV7-9 and TRBJ1-3 gives the full variable domain: DTGVSQNPRHKITKRGQNVTFRCDPISEHNRLYWYRQTLGQGPEFLTYFQNEAQLEKSRLLSDRFSAERPKGSFSTLEIQRTEQGDSAMYLCASSLHVSGNTIYFGEGSWLTVV.

The chain has TRBV6-5 and TRBJ1-5; D not certain. With 5 bases removed from V and 0 bases from J, the gap between germline ends came to 17 bases. CDR3 length equals 17 residues. Germline-derived CDR1 and CDR2 are MNHEY and SVGAGI. CDR3 protein: CASSPLYWRDSNQPQHF. Written as DNA, the CDR3 is TGTGCCAGCAGTCCTTTGTATTGGAGGGATAGCAATCAGCCCCAGCATTTT.